These T cell receptor beta chains were read from a single sample in a study of T cell responses to AZD1222 COVID-19 vaccine. The table came from immunoSEQ multiplex PCR; TCRdb's copy has only in-frame clones and leaves some out. The table records about 140,000 clones, about 90% of them present only once. The specimen comprised peripheral blood, sampled 28 days after the second dose of the MenACWY control vaccine. The receptor set was obtained from an adult who received the MenACWY meningococcal vaccine as a control. CDR3s include the opening cysteine and the closing phenylalanine or tryptophan. A D gene is named only where the DNA matches it firmly. Only some rows state a clone size, as once, few, many or a class for expanded clones.

J gene	V gene	clone size	D gene	CDR3 protein	CDR3 DNA
TRBJ1-6	TRBV9	NA	TRBD1	CASSEDRGHSPLHF	TGTGCCAGCAGCGAGGACAGGGGGCATTCACCCCTCCACTTT
TRBJ2-7	TRBV27	NA	TRBD1	CASSPLTGTGGAYEQYF	TGTGCCAGCAGTCCACTCACCGGGACAGGGGGGGCCTACGAGCAGTACTTC
TRBJ2-5	TRBV6-1	NA	NA	CASSEGGVRETQYF	TGTGCCAGCAGTGAAGGCGGGGTCCGGGAGACCCAGTACTTC
TRBJ2-1	TRBV28	NA	TRBD2	CASEPTSGLYNEQFF	TGTGCCAGCGAACCGACTAGCGGCCTTTACAATGAGCAGTTCTTC
TRBJ2-3	TRBV18	NA	TRBD1	CASSPQGASTDTQYF	TGTGCCAGCTCACCTCAGGGGGCTAGCACAGATACGCAGTATTTT
TRBJ2-2	TRBV5-4	NA	TRBD2	CASSPASGGRTGELFF	TGTGCCAGCAGCCCAGCTAGCGGGGGACGGACCGGGGAGCTGTTTTTT
TRBJ2-1	TRBV7-2	NA	NA	CASTGGSEEQFF	TGTGCCAGCACAGGTGGGAGTGAAGAGCAGTTCTTC
TRBJ1-5	TRBV6-2/TRBV6-3	NA	NA	CASSYLRAYSNQPQHF	TGTGCCAGCAGTTATCTAAGGGCCTATAGCAATCAGCCCCAGCATTTT
TRBJ1-4	TRBV5-5	NA	TRBD1	CASSGGQGSWEKLFF	TGTGCCAGCAGCGGAGGACAGGGGTCGTGGGAAAAACTGTTTTTT
TRBJ2-1	TRBV19	NA	NA	CASSIDESRGNEQFF	TGTGCCAGTAGTATAGATGAGAGCAGGGGCAATGAGCAGTTCTTC
TRBJ2-1	TRBV3-1/TRBV3-2	NA	TRBD2	CASSHYSGGTYNEQFF	TGTGCCAGCAGCCACTACAGCGGGGGAACCTACAATGAGCAGTTCTTC
TRBJ2-1	TRBV19	NA	NA	CASSTERDNEQFF	TGTGCCAGTAGTACGGAGAGGGACAATGAGCAGTTCTTC
TRBJ2-7	TRBV5-6	NA	NA	CASSLEASFGEQYF	TGTGCCAGCAGCTTGGAGGCTAGCTTCGGCGAGCAGTACTTC
TRBJ2-7	TRBV12-3/TRBV12-4	NA	NA	CASLGGREQYF	TGTGCCAGCTTGGGCGGTAGGGAGCAGTACTTC
TRBJ2-7	TRBV2	NA	NA	CASSSGREDEQYF	TGTGCCAGCAGCTCCGGAAGGGAGGACGAGCAGTACTTC
TRBJ2-7	TRBV6-5	NA	NA	CASSFQREQYF	TGTGCCAGCAGTTTCCAGCGCGAGCAGTACTTC
TRBJ1-3	TRBV3-1/TRBV3-2	NA	TRBD1	CASSQRTGGSGNTIYF	TGTGCCAGCAGCCAACGGACAGGGGGCTCTGGAAACACCATATATTTT
TRBJ2-2	TRBV5-6	NA	TRBD2	CASSFAGDGYTGELFF	TGTGCCAGCAGCTTCGCGGGAGATGGTTACACCGGGGAGCTGTTTTTT
TRBJ2-1	TRBV7-2	NA	TRBD2	CASSSRTSLQFF	TGTGCCAGCAGCTCAAGGACTAGCTTGCAGTTCTTC
TRBJ1-3	TRBV6-5	NA	NA	CASSSVGNTIYF	TGTGCCAGCAGTTCCGTAGGAAACACCATATATTTT
TRBJ2-2	TRBV13	few	NA	CASSFEDRTGELFF	TGTGCCAGCAGCTTCGAGGACCGAACCGGGGAGCTGTTTTTT
TRBJ2-5	TRBV9	NA	NA	CASSVSSGETQYF	TGTGCCAGCAGCGTCTCATCTGGAGAGACCCAGTACTTC
TRBJ2-1	TRBV28	NA	TRBD2	CASLQGLADGEQFF	TGTGCCAGCCTCCAGGGACTAGCAGATGGGGAGCAGTTCTTC
TRBJ2-2	TRBV6-4	NA	TRBD1	CASTPDPGQANTGELFF	TGTGCCAGCACTCCTGATCCGGGACAGGCGAACACCGGGGAGCTGTTTTTT
TRBJ2-7	TRBV10-3	few	TRBD2	CAISGPSGSYEQYF	TGTGCCATCAGTGGGCCTAGCGGTTCCTACGAGCAGTACTTC
TRBJ1-1	TRBV7-9	NA	TRBD1	CASRAKDRLNTEAFF	TGTGCCAGCAGGGCTAAGGACAGGTTGAACACTGAAGCTTTCTTT
TRBJ1-3	TRBV7-9	NA	NA	CASSRGVSRANTIYF	TGTGCCAGCAGCCGAGGGGTTTCTCGGGCAAACACCATATATTTT
TRBJ2-1	TRBV29-1	NA	NA	CSAEQENSYNEQFF	TGCAGCGCAGAACAGGAGAACTCCTACAATGAGCAGTTCTTC
TRBJ2-7	TRBV5-1	NA	TRBD2	CASRSGTSGISYEQYF	TGCGCCAGCAGGTCCGGGACTAGCGGGATATCCTACGAGCAGTACTTC
TRBJ2-7	TRBV7-5	NA	NA	CVRSSPGQNYSPYEQYF	TGTGTCAGAAGCTCACCGGGACAGAATTATTCTCCCTACGAGCAGTACTTC
TRBJ2-1	TRBV28	NA	NA	CASNAGSSYNEQFF	TGTGCCAGCAATGCAGGGAGCTCCTACAATGAGCAGTTCTTC
TRBJ2-1	TRBV5-6	NA	TRBD2	CASSLGAGVANEQFF	TGTGCCAGCAGCTTGGGGGCGGGAGTAGCGAATGAGCAGTTCTTC
TRBJ2-7	TRBV14	NA	NA	CASSRLGLGSYEQYF	TGTGCCAGCAGCCGATTAGGGTTAGGCTCCTACGAGCAGTACTTC
TRBJ2-7	TRBV2	NA	NA	CASRVGSDRPEQYF	TGTGCCAGCAGGGTCGGGAGCGATCGGCCCGAGCAGTACTTC
TRBJ1-1	TRBV6-4	NA	TRBD1	CASPRGGVAGDTEAFF	TGTGCCAGCCCCAGGGGGGGGGTCGCGGGCGACACTGAAGCTTTCTTT
TRBJ2-2	TRBV7-8	NA	TRBD2	CASSFGTSGPTLNTGELFF	TGTGCCAGCAGCTTCGGGACTAGCGGGCCAACCCTGAACACCGGGGAGCTGTTTTTT
TRBJ2-1	TRBV12-3/TRBV12-4	many	TRBD2	CASGVLADNEQFF	TGTGCCTCCGGGGTACTAGCGGACAATGAGCAGTTCTTC
TRBJ2-5	TRBV7-9	NA	NA	CASSSDRVQYF	TGTGCCAGCAGCTCCGACCGGGTCCAGTACTTC
TRBJ2-7	TRBV19	NA	TRBD2	CASSTLAGALDEQYF	TGTGCCAGTAGTACCCTCGCGGGAGCGCTCGACGAGCAGTACTTC
TRBJ2-1	TRBV20-1	NA	TRBD2	CSASGIAGGRNEQFF	TGCAGTGCTAGTGGGATAGCGGGAGGGAGGAATGAGCAGTTCTTC
TRBJ2-1	TRBV5-1	few	NA	CASSLVLNEQFF	TGCGCCAGCAGCTTGGTTCTGAATGAGCAGTTCTTC
TRBJ2-7	TRBV12-3/TRBV12-4	once	TRBD1	CASSFTGQFEQYF	TGTGCCAGCAGTTTCACGGGACAGTTCGAGCAGTACTTC
TRBJ2-5	TRBV29-1	NA	NA	CSVNRVNQETQYF	TGCAGCGTTAACAGGGTTAACCAAGAGACCCAGTACTTC
TRBJ1-2	TRBV4-3	NA	TRBD1	CASSQIHGTGIYGYTF	TGCGCCAGCAGCCAAATCCACGGGACAGGGATCTATGGCTACACCTTC
TRBJ2-7	TRBV5-3	NA	NA	CARSLSFGSVFSYEQYF	TGTGCCAGAAGCTTGTCGTTTGGGTCGGTTTTTTCCTACGAGCAGTACTTC
TRBJ1-1	TRBV7-3	NA	TRBD1	CASSTDRVSEAFF	TGTGCCAGCAGCACCGACAGGGTTTCTGAAGCTTTCTTT
TRBJ1-2	TRBV5-6	once	NA	CASSPLGVGYGYTF	TGTGCCAGCAGTCCTCTGGGGGTAGGGTATGGCTACACCTTC
TRBJ1-4	TRBV7-9	once	NA	CASSSTEGGEKLFF	TGTGCCAGCAGCTCAACCGAGGGGGGGGAAAAACTGTTTTTT
TRBJ1-5	TRBV6-5	NA	NA	CASRTDSYSNQPQHF	TGTGCCAGCAGGACGGACAGTTATAGCAATCAGCCCCAGCATTTT
TRBJ2-2	TRBV13	NA	TRBD2	CASSLRRGGIGELFF	TGTGCCAGCAGCTTACGGCGGGGGGGCATCGGGGAGCTGTTTTTT
TRBJ2-3	TRBV19	NA	TRBD2	CASSIGPSGGTSTDTQYF	TGTGCCAGTAGTATTGGGCCTAGCGGGGGGACCAGCACAGATACGCAGTATTTT
TRBJ1-5	TRBV7-5	NA	NA	CVRSLEWGRGDQPQHF	TGTGTCAGAAGCTTAGAGTGGGGGCGGGGGGATCAGCCCCAGCATTTT
TRBJ1-2	TRBV3-1/TRBV3-2	NA	NA	CASSRSQGSYYTF	TGTGCCAGCAGCCGATCACAGGGAAGCTACTACACCTTC